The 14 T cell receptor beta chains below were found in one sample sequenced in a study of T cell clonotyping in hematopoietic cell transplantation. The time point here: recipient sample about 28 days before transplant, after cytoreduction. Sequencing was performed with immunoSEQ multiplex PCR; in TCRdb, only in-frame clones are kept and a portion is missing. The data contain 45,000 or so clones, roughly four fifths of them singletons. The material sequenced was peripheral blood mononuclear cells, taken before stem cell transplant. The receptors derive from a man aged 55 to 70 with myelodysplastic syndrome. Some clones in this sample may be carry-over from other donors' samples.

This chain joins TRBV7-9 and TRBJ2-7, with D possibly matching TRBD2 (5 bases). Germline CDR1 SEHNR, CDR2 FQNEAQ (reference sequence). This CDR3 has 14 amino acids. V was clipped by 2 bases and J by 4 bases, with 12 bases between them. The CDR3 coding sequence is TGTGCCAGCAGCTTAACCGGGATCCTTTACGAGCAGTACTTC. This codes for CASSLTGILYEQYF.

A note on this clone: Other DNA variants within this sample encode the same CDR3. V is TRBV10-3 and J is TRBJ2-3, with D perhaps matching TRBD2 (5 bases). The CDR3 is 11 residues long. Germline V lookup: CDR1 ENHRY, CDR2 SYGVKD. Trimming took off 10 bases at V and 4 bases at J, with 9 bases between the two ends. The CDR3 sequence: CATSGADTQYF. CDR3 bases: TGTGCCACCTCCGGGGCAGATACGCAGTATTTT.

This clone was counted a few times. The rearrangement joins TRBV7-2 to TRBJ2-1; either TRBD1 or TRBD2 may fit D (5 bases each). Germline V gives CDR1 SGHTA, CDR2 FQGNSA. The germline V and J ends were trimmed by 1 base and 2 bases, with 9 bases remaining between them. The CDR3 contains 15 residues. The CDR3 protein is CASSLVMGAYNEQFF. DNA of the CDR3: TGTGCCAGCAGCTTAGTTATGGGGGCCTACAATGAGCAGTTCTTC.

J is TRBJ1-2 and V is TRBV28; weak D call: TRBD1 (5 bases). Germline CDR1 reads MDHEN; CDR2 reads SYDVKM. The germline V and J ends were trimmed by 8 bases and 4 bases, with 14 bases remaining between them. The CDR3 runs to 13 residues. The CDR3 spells CASQRGKTYGYTF. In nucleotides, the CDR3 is TGTGCCAGCCAGAGGGGAAAGACCTATGGCTACACCTTC.

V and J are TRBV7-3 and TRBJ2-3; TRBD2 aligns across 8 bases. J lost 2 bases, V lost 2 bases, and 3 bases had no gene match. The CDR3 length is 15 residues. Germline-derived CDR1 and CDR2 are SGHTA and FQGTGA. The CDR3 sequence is CASSLGAGDTDTQYF. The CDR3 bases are TGTGCCAGCAGCTTAGGAGCGGGGGACACAGATACGCAGTATTTT.

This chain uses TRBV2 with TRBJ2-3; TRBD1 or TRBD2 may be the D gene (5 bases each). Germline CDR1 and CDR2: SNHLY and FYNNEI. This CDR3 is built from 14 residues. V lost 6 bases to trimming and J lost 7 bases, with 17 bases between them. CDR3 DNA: TGTGCCAGCAGAGGGACGGCCAGCAGCAATACGCAGTATTTT. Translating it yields CASRGTASSNTQYF.

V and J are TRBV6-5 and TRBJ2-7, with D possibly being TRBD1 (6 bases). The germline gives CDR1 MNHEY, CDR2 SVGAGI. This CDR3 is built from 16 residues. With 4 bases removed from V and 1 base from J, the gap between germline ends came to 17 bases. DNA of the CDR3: TGTGCCAGCAGTTCTAGAGGGGGTCGTCGGTCCTACGAGCAGTACTTC. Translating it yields CASSSRGGRRSYEQYF.

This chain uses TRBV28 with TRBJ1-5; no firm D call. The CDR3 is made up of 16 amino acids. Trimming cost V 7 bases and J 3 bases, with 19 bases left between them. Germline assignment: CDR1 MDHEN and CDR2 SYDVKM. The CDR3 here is CASTQGWGKLNQPQHF. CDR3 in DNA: TGTGCCAGCACCCAAGGATGGGGAAAGCTCAATCAGCCCCAGCATTTT.

The CDR3: CASSYDSSYEQYF. The CDR3, as DNA: TGTGCCAGCAGTTACGACAGCTCCTACGAGCAGTACTTC. This chain joins TRBV6-6 and TRBJ2-7, with D possibly matching TRBD1 (5 bases). This CDR3 is built from 13 residues. Between the trimmed V and J ends, which lost 2 bases and 0 bases, there was a span of 5 bases. Germline CDR1 MNHNY, CDR2 SVGAGI (reference sequence).

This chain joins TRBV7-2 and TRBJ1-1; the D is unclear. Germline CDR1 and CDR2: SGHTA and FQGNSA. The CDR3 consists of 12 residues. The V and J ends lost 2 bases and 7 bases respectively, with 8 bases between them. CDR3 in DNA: TGTGCCAGCAGCTTAATCGGCGGTGAAGCTTTCTTT. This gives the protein CASSLIGGEAFF.

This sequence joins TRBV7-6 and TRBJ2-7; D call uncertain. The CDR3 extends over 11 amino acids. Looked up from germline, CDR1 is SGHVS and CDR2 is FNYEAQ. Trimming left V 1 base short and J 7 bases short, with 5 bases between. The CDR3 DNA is TGTGCCAGCAGCTTAGGGGAAGAGCAGTACTTC. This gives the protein CASSLGEEQYF. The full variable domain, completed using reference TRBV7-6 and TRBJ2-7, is GAGVSQSPRYKVTKRGQDVALRCDPISGHVSLYWYRQALGQGPEFLTYFNYEAQQDKSGLPNDRFSAERPEGSISTLTIQRTEQRDSAMYRCASSLGEEQYFGPGTRLTVT.

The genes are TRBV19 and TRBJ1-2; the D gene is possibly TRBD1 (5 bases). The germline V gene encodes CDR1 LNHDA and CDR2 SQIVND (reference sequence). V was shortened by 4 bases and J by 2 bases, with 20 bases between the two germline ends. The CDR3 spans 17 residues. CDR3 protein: CASSTSYLGTDNYGYTF. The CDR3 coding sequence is TGTGCCAGTAGTACCTCATACCTCGGGACCGACAACTATGGCTACACCTTC.

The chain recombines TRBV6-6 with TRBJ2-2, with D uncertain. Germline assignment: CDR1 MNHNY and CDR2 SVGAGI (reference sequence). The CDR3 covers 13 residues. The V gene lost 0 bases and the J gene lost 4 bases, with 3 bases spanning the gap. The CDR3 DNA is TGTGCCAGCAGTTACTCGAGCACCGGGGAGCTGTTTTTT. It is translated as CASSYSSTGELFF.

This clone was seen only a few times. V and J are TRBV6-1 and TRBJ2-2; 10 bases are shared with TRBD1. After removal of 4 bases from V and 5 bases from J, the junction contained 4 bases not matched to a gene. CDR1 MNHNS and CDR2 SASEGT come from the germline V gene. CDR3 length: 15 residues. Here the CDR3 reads CASSGQGAQTGELFF. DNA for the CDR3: TGTGCCAGCAGTGGACAGGGGGCGCAAACCGGGGAGCTGTTTTTT.